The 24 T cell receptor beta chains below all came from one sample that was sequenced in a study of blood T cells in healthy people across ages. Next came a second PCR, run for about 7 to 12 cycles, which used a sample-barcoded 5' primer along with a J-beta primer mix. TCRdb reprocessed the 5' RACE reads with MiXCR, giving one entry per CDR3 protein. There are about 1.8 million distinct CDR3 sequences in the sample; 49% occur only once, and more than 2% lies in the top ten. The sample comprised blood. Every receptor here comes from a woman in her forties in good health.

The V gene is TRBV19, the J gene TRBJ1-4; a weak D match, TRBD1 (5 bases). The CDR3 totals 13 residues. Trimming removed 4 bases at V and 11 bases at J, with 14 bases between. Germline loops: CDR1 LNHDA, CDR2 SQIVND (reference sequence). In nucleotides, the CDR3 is TGTGCCAGTAGTAGGGGGACGACAGAGAAACTGTTTTTT. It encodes CASSRGTTEKLFF.

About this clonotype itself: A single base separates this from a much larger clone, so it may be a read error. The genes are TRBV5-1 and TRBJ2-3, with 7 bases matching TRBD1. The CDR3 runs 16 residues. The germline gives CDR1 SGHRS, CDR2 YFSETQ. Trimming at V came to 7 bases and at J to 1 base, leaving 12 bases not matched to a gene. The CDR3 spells CASGTDRTGRTDTQYF. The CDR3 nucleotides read TGCGCCAGCGGCACCGATAGGACAGGACGCACAGATACGCAGTATTTT.

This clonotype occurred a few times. The chain's CDR3 is CASSFYLSTSGGTTDTQYF. In nucleotides, the CDR3 is TGTGCCAGCAGCTTCTATCTCTCTACTAGCGGGGGGACGACAGATACGCAGTATTTT. The chain recombines TRBV7-9 with TRBJ2-3; 12 positions agree with TRBD2. The germline V gene encodes CDR1 SEHNR and CDR2 FQNEAQ (reference sequence). This CDR3 spans 19 amino acids. The V gene end was trimmed by 3 bases and the J gene end by 3 bases; junction bases not matched to a gene: 13.

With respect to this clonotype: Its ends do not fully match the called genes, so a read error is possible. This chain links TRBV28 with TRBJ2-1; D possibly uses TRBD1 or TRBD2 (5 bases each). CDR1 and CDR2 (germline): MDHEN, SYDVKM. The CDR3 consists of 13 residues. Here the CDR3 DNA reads TGTCCCAGCAGCCCCGCCGTGGCAGGGAGGCAGTTCTTC. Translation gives CPSSPAVAGRQFF.

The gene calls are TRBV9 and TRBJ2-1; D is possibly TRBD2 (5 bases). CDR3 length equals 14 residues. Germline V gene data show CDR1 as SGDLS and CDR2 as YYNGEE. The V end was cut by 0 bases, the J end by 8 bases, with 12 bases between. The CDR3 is CASSVAGSTDEQFF. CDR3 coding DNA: TGTGCCAGCAGCGTAGCGGGGTCGACGGATGAGCAGTTCTTC.

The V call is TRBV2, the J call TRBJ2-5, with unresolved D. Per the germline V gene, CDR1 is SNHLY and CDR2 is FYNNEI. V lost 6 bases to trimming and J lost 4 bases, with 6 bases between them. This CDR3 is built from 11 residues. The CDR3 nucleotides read TGTGCCAGCAGGCGCATAGAGACCCAGTACTTC. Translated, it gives CASRRIETQYF.

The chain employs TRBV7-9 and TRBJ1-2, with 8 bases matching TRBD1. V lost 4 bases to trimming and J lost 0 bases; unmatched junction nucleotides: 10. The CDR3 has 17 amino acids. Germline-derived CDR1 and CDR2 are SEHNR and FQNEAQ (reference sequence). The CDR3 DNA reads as TGTGCCAGCAGCTCCGGGGCAGGGGGCTCCCCTAACTATGGCTACACCTTC. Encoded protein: CASSSGAGGSPNYGYTF.

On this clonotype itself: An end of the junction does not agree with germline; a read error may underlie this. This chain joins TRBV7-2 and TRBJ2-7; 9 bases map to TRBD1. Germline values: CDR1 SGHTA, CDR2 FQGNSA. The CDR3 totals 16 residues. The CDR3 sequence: CAGRTPGGTGSYEQYF. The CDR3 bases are TGTGCCGGCAGAACCCCCGGGGGGACAGGGTCCTACGAGCAGTACTTC.

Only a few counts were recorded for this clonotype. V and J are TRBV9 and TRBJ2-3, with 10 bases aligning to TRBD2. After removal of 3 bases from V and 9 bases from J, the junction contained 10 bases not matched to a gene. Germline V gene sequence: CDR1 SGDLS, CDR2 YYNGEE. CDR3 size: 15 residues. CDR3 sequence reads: CASSASGGSGGTQYF. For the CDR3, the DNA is TGTGCCAGCAGCGCTAGCGGGGGCTCGGGTGGCACGCAGTATTTT.

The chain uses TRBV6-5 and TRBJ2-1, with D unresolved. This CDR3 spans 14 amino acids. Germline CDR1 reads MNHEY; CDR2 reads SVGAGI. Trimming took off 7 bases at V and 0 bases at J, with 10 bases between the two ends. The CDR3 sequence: CASNRQSSYNEQFF. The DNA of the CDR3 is TGTGCCAGCAACCGACAAAGCTCCTACAATGAGCAGTTCTTC.

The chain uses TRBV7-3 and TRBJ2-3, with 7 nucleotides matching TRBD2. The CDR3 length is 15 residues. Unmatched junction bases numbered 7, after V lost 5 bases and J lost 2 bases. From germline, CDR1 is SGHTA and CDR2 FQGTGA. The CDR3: CASSPEAGVTDTQYF. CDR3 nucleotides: TGTGCCAGCAGCCCGGAGGCGGGGGTCACAGATACGCAGTATTTT.

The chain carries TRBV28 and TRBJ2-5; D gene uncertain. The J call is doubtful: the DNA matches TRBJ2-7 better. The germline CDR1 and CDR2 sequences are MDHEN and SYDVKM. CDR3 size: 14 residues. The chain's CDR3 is CASRVSDAAYEQYF. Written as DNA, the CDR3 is TGTGCCAGCAGGGTCTCGGACGCAGCCTACGAGCAGTACTTC.

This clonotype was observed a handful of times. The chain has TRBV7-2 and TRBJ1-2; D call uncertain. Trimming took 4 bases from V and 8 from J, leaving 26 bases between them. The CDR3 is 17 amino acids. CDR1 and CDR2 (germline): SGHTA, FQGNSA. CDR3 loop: CASSSDKASSTGRGYTF. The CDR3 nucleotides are TGTGCCAGCAGCTCCGACAAAGCTTCCTCGACCGGACGGGGCTACACCTTC.

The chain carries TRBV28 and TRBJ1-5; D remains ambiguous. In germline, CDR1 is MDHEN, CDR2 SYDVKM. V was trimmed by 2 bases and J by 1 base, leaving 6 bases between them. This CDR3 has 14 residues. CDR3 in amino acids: CASSLIDSNQPQHF. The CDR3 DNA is TGTGCCAGCAGTTTAATTGACAGCAATCAGCCCCAGCATTTT.

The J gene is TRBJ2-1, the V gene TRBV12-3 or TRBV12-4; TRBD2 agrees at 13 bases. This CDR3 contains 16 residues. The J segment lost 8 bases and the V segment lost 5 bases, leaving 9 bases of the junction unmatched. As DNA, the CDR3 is TGTGCCAGCAGTCCTAAAACTAGCGGGGGGGCCGATGAGCAGTTCTTC. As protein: CASSPKTSGGADEQFF.

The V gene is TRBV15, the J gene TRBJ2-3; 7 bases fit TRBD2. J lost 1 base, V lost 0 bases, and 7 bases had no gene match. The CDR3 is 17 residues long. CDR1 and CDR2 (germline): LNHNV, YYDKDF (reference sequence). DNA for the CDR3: TGTGCCACCAGCAGAGATACACCAGCGGGGCGCACAGATACGCAGTATTTT. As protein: CATSRDTPAGRTDTQYF.

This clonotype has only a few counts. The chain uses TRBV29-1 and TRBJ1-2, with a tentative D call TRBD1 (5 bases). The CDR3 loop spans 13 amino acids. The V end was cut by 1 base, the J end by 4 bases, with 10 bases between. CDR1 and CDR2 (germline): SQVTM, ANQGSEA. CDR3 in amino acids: CSVEGDPGYGYTF. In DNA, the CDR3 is TGCAGCGTTGAAGGGGACCCGGGCTATGGCTACACCTTC.

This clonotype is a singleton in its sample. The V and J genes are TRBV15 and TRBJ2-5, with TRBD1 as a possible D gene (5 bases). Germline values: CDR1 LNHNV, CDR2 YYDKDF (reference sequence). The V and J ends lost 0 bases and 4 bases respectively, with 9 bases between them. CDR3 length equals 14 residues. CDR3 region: CATSRESGSETQYF. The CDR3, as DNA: TGTGCCACCAGCAGAGAGTCAGGGTCAGAGACCCAGTACTTC.

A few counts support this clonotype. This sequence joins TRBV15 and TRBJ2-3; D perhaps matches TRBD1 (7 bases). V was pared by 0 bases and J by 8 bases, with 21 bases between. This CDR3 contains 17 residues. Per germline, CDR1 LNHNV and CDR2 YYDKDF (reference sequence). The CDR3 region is CATSRDSRDSGLRTQYF. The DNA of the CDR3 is TGTGCCACCAGCAGAGATAGCCGGGACAGCGGGCTTCGTACGCAGTATTTT.

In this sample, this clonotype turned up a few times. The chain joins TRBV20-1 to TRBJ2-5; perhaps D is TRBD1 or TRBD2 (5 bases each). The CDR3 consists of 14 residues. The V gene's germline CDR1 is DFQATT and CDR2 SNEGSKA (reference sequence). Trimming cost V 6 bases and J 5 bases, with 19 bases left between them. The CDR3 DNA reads TGCAGTGCCCTTCTCAGTTGGGGGTGGGAGACCCAGTACTTC. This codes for CSALLSWGWETQYF.

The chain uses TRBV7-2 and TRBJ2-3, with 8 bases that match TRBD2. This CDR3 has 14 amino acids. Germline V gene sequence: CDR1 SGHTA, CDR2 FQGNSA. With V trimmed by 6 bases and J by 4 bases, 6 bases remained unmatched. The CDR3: CASRTGGAPDTQYF. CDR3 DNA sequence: TGTGCCAGCAGGACCGGGGGGGCCCCAGATACGCAGTATTTT.

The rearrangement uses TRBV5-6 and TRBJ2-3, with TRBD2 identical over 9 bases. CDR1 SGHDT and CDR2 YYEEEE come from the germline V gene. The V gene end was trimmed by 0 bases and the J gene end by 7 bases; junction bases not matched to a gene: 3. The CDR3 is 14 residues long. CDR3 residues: CASSLGTSVHTQYF. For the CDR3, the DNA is TGTGCCAGCAGCTTGGGGACTAGCGTGCATACGCAGTATTTT.

The CDR3 nucleotides read TGTGCCAGCAGCTTAGCCGTGACAGCGAGGGACTATGGCTACACCTTC. It is translated as CASSLAVTARDYGYTF. J is TRBJ1-2 and V is TRBV7-2; the D gene is possibly TRBD1 (5 bases). Germline V lookup: CDR1 SGHTA, CDR2 FQGNSA. The CDR3 length is 16 residues. The V end was cut by 0 bases, the J end by 3 bases, with 14 bases between.

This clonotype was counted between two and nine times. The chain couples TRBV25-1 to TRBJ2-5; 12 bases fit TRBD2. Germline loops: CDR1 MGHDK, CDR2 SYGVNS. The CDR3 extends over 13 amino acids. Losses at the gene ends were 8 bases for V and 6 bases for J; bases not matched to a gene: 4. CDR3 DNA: TGTGCCAGCCGGACTAGCGGGGATCAGACCCAGTACTTC. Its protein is CASRTSGDQTQYF.